The 20 T cell receptor beta chains below come from one sample, sequenced in a study of shared clonotypes between healthy human individuals. Data came from immunoSEQ multiplex PCR; TCRdb stores just in-frame clones and leaves some out. The sample lists about 2.3 million clones, 90% to 95% occurring once. Sequences were obtained from naive CD4+ T cells from PBMCs. As for subset: CD45RA+ positively selected. Every receptor here comes from a man between 18 and 29 years old in good health. Some clones in this sample may be carry-over from other donors' samples.

As to this clone: It differs at one base from a far larger clone, so likely a read error. The rearrangement uses TRBV25-1 and TRBJ2-5; no reliable D call. The V end was cut by 3 bases, the J end by 5 bases, with 1 base between. The CDR3 is 10 amino acids. Germline V gene sequence: CDR1 MGHDK, CDR2 SYGVNS. CDR3 sequence reads: CASSEETQYF. The CDR3 DNA sequence: TGTGCCAGCAGTGAGGAGACCCAGTACTTC.

V usage is TRBV2 and J usage is TRBJ2-1, with 7 nucleotides matching TRBD2. V shed 8 bases, J shed 3 bases, and the junction held 16 bases outside the gene matches. The CDR3 is made up of 17 amino acids. Germline lookup yields CDR1 SNHLY and CDR2 FYNNEI. The CDR3 nucleotides read TGTGCCAGCTGGGGGGGACTCCATAGCCCCCTCTACAATGAGCAGTTCTTC. This sequence encodes CASWGGLHSPLYNEQFF. Using reference TRBV2 and TRBJ2-1 for the parts outside the CDR3, the full variable domain is EPEVTQTPSHQVTQMGQEVILRCVPISNHLYFYWYRQILGQKVEFLVSFYNNEISEKSEIFDDQFSVERPDGSNFTLKIRSTKLEDSAMYFCASWGGLHSPLYNEQFFGPGTRLTVL.

The V and J genes are TRBV6-5 and TRBJ1-5; D is unclear. Trimming took 5 bases from V and 4 from J, leaving 3 bases between them. Germline V gene lookup returns CDR1 MNHEY and CDR2 SVGAGI. This CDR3 comprises 11 residues. The CDR3 sequence is CASSENQPQHF. The CDR3 nucleotides read TGTGCCAGCAGTGAAAATCAGCCCCAGCATTTT.

The chain joins TRBV28 to TRBJ2-5, with 7 bases matching TRBD1. The CDR3 is 14 residues long. The germline V gene has CDR1 MDHEN and CDR2 SYDVKM. Unmatched junction bases numbered 5, after V lost 2 bases and J lost 5 bases. CDR3 bases: TGTGCCAGCAGTTTAGAAGGGGGCCTGGAGACCCAGTACTTC. Residues: CASSLEGGLETQYF.

This chain's CDR3 is CASSSEIQETQYF. Written as DNA, the CDR3 is TGTGCCAGCAGCTCCGAGATCCAAGAGACCCAGTACTTC. The chain is built from TRBV5-6 and TRBJ2-5; D unresolved. Between the trimmed V and J ends, which lost 3 bases and 1 base, there was a span of 7 bases. Germline values: CDR1 SGHDT, CDR2 YYEEEE. The CDR3 consists of 13 residues.

Comments on this clone: Other DNA sequences of this sample code for an identical CDR3. In DNA, the CDR3 is TGTGCCAGCAGCTTATCGAGCAATGAGCAGTTCTTC. Residues: CASSLSSNEQFF. The rearrangement links TRBV7-9 to TRBJ2-1; no definite D call. The V end lost 2 bases, the J end lost 6 bases, and 5 bases lay between the germline ends. There are 12 residues in the CDR3. Germline V gene sequence: CDR1 SEHNR, CDR2 FQNEAQ (reference sequence).

For this clone: One junction end does not reproduce the germline sequence, and a read error may be involved. The CDR3 loop reads CASSYTPGQPLF. DNA for the CDR3: TGTGCCAGCAGTTATACACCGGGACAGCCTTTATTC. The chain links TRBV6-1 to TRBJ2-7; 7 bases are a match to TRBD1. The CDR3 has 12 residues. Germline CDR1 and CDR2: MNHNS and SASEGT.

The rearrangement uses TRBV9 and TRBJ1-3; no definite D call. This CDR3 is 16 amino acids long. CDR1 and CDR2 (germline): SGDLS, YYNGEE. V was cut by 0 bases and J by 0 bases, with 10 bases left in between. CDR3 amino acids: CASSVDIARSGNTIYF. The CDR3 DNA follows: TGTGCCAGCAGCGTAGATATAGCCCGCTCTGGAAACACCATATATTTT. Full variable domain (rest looked up from reference TRBV9 and TRBJ1-3): DSGVTQTPKHLITATGQRVTLRCSPRSGDLSVYWYQQSLDQGLQFLIQYYNGEERAKGNILERFSAQQFPDLHSELNLSSLELGDSALYFCASSVDIARSGNTIYFGEGSWLTVV.

The CDR3 nucleotides read TGTGCCATCAGGGCCGGGACTAGCGGTTACAATGAGCAGTTCTTC. It is translated as CAIRAGTSGYNEQFF. V is TRBV10-3 and J is TRBJ2-1, with 11 bases that match TRBD2. After removal of 6 bases from V and 4 bases from J, the junction contained 5 bases not matched to a gene. The CDR3 spans 15 residues. Looked up from germline, CDR1 is ENHRY and CDR2 is SYGVKD.

The rearrangement uses TRBV28 and TRBJ1-2, with D tentatively TRBD1 (6 bases). The V gene lost 6 bases and the J gene lost 3 bases, with 17 bases spanning the gap. CDR3 length: 15 residues. Germline V gives CDR1 MDHEN, CDR2 SYDVKM. The CDR3 is CASRLDSLGHYGYTF. DNA for the CDR3: TGTGCCAGCAGGCTGGACAGCTTGGGCCACTATGGCTACACCTTC.

The chain carries TRBV5-4 and TRBJ1-1; 7 bases agree with TRBD1. J lost 4 bases, V lost 1 base, and 7 bases had no gene match. Germline CDR1 SGHNT, CDR2 YYREEE (reference sequence). The CDR3 extends over 15 amino acids. CDR3 nucleotides: TGTGCCAGCAGCTTGTCCCCGGCAGGGGGCACTGAAGCTTTCTTT. It yields the protein CASSLSPAGGTEAFF.

V is TRBV28 and J is TRBJ2-7; 9 nucleotides align to TRBD1. Trimming removed 6 bases from V and 2 bases from J; junction bases left unmatched: 11. Germline CDR1 is MDHEN and CDR2 is SYDVKM. The CDR3 covers 16 residues. Here the CDR3 reads CASRTFSTGGPYEQYF. The CDR3 DNA reads as TGTGCCAGCAGAACCTTCTCGACAGGGGGACCCTACGAGCAGTACTTC.

The gene calls are TRBV6-1 and TRBJ1-5; no reliable D call. Germline CDR1 reads MNHNS; CDR2 reads SASEGT. V was cut by 3 bases and J by 5 bases, with 8 bases left in between. The CDR3 is made up of 13 amino acids. The CDR3 is CASSEGRHQPQHF. The CDR3 bases are TGTGCCAGCAGTGAGGGCCGGCATCAGCCCCAGCATTTT.

The chain uses TRBV5-6 and TRBJ1-1; D may be TRBD1 (6 bases). Deletions cut 0 bases from V and 5 bases from J, with 11 bases between. CDR1 and CDR2 from the germline V gene are SGHDT and YYEEEE. This CDR3 has 14 residues. The CDR3 here is CASSLAGARTEAFF. The DNA of the CDR3 is TGTGCCAGCAGCTTGGCAGGGGCGCGGACTGAAGCTTTCTTT. Together with reference TRBV5-6 and TRBJ1-1, the CDR3 gives the full variable domain: DAGVTQSPTHLIKTRGQQVTLRCSPKSGHDTVSWYQQALGQGPQFIFQYYEEEERQRGNFPDRFSGHQFPNYSSELNVNALLLGDSALYLCASSLAGARTEAFFGQGTRLTVV.

The V gene is TRBV7-9, the J gene TRBJ1-2, with D perhaps matching TRBD1 (5 bases). Per germline, CDR1 SEHNR and CDR2 FQNEAQ (reference sequence). The germline V and J ends were trimmed by 5 bases and 3 bases, with 13 bases remaining between them. CDR3 size: 14 residues. The CDR3: CASSRTGTDYGYTF. CDR3 bases: TGTGCCAGCAGCCGGACCGGGACGGACTATGGCTACACCTTC.

V and J are TRBV27 and TRBJ2-3; perhaps D is TRBD1 or TRBD2 (5 bases each). This CDR3 has 14 amino acids. CDR1 and CDR2 from the germline V gene are MNHEY and SMNVEV (reference sequence). V shed 7 bases and J shed 5 bases, with 16 bases lying between them. The CDR3 reads CASTLRWGLDTQYF. The CDR3 DNA reads as TGTGCCAGCACCCTTAGGTGGGGGTTAGATACGCAGTATTTT.

J is TRBJ1-1 and V is TRBV7-3; D gene uncertain. CDR3 length: 14 residues. The germline V and J ends were trimmed by 2 bases and 0 bases, with 7 bases remaining between them. Germline V gene sequence: CDR1 SGHTA, CDR2 FQGTGA. In DNA form, the CDR3 reads TGTGCCAGCAGCTTACTCCTGATGAACACTGAAGCTTTCTTT. This sequence encodes CASSLLLMNTEAFF.

A single count supports this clone. The chain links TRBV7-2 to TRBJ2-1; TRBD2 aligns across 9 bases. Trimming took 0 bases from V and 7 from J; bases not matched to a gene: 13. The CDR3 consists of 18 residues. The V gene's germline CDR1 is SGHTA and CDR2 FQGNSA. CDR3: CASSLARAGGRAKNEQFF. CDR3 DNA sequence: TGTGCCAGCAGCTTAGCGCGTGCGGGCGGGAGGGCCAAAAATGAGCAGTTCTTC.

This clone showed up just once. A clone one base away is much larger, so this may be a read error. The gene calls are TRBV7-6 and TRBJ1-1; weak D call: TRBD1 (5 bases). The CDR3 is 13 amino acids. Trimming cost V 3 bases and J 1 base, with 6 bases left between them. The V gene's germline CDR1 is SGHVS and CDR2 FNYEAQ. As DNA, the CDR3 is TGTGCCAGCAGCTTGACAGCGAACACTGAAGCTTTCTTT. Protein: CASSLTANTEAFF.

The gene calls are TRBV7-2 and TRBJ2-2, with D perhaps TRBD2 (6 bases). The CDR3 spans 15 residues. Trimming removed 1 base at V and 5 bases at J, with 11 bases between. Looked up from germline, CDR1 is SGHTA and CDR2 is FQGNSA. The chain's CDR3 is CASSLVTSPTGELFF. CDR3 coding DNA: TGTGCCAGCAGCTTAGTCACTAGCCCTACCGGGGAGCTGTTTTTT.